The T cell receptor beta chain described here comes from a study of cytomegalovirus exposure and HLA in healthy donors. On the study more broadly: There were under 140 million unique TCR beta sequences, drawn from roughly 200 million T cells, in an earlier analysis.

Germline lookup yields CDR1 SGHDT and CDR2 YYEEEE. There are 18 residues in the CDR3. The ends were cut back, 4 bases at V and 8 bases at J, with 30 bases in the middle. With 60 Vbeta and 13 Jbeta primers, the PCR was carried out. Using immunoSEQ multiplex PCR, the repertoire was profiled, and TCRdb retains in-frame clones only, with some absent. The sample includes 150,000 to 200,000 clones, roughly 86% of them seen just once. A few counts support this clone. Antigen unknown. Study-wide results and limits: Some highly shared sequence variants likely arose as a pipeline artifact. The only immune exposure information that was available was CMV serostatus. The study flagged some 170 TCR beta chains as cytomegalovirus-associated.

The specimen sequenced was PBMCs. The V and J genes are TRBV5-6 and TRBJ1-1; D is undetermined. This sequence was found in a girl between 5 and 17 years old in good health and CMV-seropositive. The CDR3 DNA reads TGTGCCAGCAGCCAGACCTTATCCGGGATCCCCCGCCTTCGGGAAGCTTTCTTT. Translation gives CASSQTLSGIPRLREAFF.